This T cell receptor beta chain emerged from a study of Ad26.COV2.S vaccination and SARS-CoV-2 variants. In the study overall: The donor belonged to the COV1001 Ad26.COV2.S trial arm.

The method was immunoSEQ multiplex PCR; TCRdb's version includes in-frame clones alone and lacks a portion of them. The data show fewer than 600,000 clones, nearly 90% seen once. Germline V lookup: CDR1 SEHNR, CDR2 FQNEAQ (reference sequence). V lost 1 base and J lost 10, with 10 bases in between. The CDR3 spans 12 residues. Treatment specified: 15 to 20 received Ad26.COV2.S at low or high dose, single or two shots; roughly 5 received placebo; per-sample allocation not given. Sampling was performed 63 days after the first vaccine or placebo injection. The V and J genes are TRBV7-9 and TRBJ1-2; D uncertain. The sample was peripheral blood, taken in a trial of Ad26.COV2.S vaccine versus placebo. The source of this sequence is a person aged 18-65 years who received the Ad26.COV2.S COVID-19 vaccine or a placebo. The CDR3 DNA sequence: TGTGCCAGCAGCTTAGTTGTCGGAGTCTACACCTTC. It encodes CASSLVVGVYTF.